This T cell receptor beta chain originates from a study of blood T cell repertoires in COVID-19. The germline V gene has CDR1 MGHDK and CDR2 SYGVNS. The V gene lost 5 bases and the J gene lost 8 bases, with 15 bases spanning the gap. The CDR3 has 14 residues. Some clones are missing from TCRdb's copy, which holds only in-frame ones; the method was immunoSEQ multiplex PCR. The sample carries 300,000 or so clones, more than 80% recorded once. V and J are TRBV25-1 and TRBJ1-4; no clear D. The clonotype originates from a woman aged 40-49 years with acute or convalescent COVID-19. Sequenced input: peripheral blood. CDR3 in amino acids: CASSLGARGEKLFF. The CDR3 DNA is TGTGCCAGCAGTCTAGGTGCCCGTGGGGAAAAACTGTTTTTT.